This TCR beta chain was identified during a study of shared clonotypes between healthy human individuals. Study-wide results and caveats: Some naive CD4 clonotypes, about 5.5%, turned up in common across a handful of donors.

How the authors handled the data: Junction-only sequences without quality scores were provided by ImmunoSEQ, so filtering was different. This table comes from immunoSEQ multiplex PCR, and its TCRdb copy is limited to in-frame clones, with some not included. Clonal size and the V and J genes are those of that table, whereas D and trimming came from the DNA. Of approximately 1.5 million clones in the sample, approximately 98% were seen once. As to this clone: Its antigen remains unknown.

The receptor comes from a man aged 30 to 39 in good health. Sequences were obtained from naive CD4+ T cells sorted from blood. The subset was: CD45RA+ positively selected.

CDR3 loop: CASSQDWWGQGAGNTIYF. CDR3 bases: TGCGCCAGCAGCCAAGATTGGTGGGGACAGGGGGCTGGAAACACCATATATTTT. The chain employs TRBV4-3 and TRBJ1-3, with 11 bases matching TRBD1. Germline V CDR1 and CDR2: LGHNA, YSLEER. V was pared by 0 bases and J by 2 bases, with 6 bases of the junction left unmatched. The CDR3 has 18 amino acids.